The 29 T cell receptor beta chains in this list originate from one sample, sequenced in a study of identical twins. Each CDR3 protein gets one entry after TCRdb re-called the 5' RACE reads with MiXCR. There are around 450,000 distinct CDR3 sequences in the sample; approximately 15% occur only once, and 0.5% to 0.65% lies in the top ten. These sequences were also reported in another study, on yellow fever vaccine responses in identical twins.

Sequenced: CD4+ T cells sorted from blood. These receptors originate from a young woman in good health.

This clonotype was observed many times. The chain employs TRBV5-1 and TRBJ2-3; D is perhaps TRBD1 (6 bases). Trimming shortened V by 4 bases and J by 6 bases, and 15 bases separated the two germline ends. Germline CDR1 is SGHRS and CDR2 is YFSETQ. The CDR3 sequence is 14 residues long. Here the CDR3 reads CASSIQGWEDTQYF. The CDR3 DNA follows: TGCGCCAGCAGCATACAGGGATGGGAGGATACGCAGTATTTT.

The genes are TRBV28 and TRBJ2-2, with TRBD1 matching 7 bases. The CDR3 spans 14 residues. V lost 6 bases and J lost 4; bases outside the gene matches: 5. The germline CDR1 and CDR2 sequences are MDHEN and SYDVKM. CDR3 protein: CASRNTGVTGELFF. In nucleotides, the CDR3 is TGTGCCAGCAGGAATACAGGGGTCACCGGGGAGCTGTTTTTT.

This clonotype was picked up a small number of times. This rearrangement joins TRBV20-1 to TRBJ1-2; 7 nucleotides align to TRBD1. The CDR3 totals 13 residues. V was pared by 3 bases and J by 5 bases, with 6 bases of the junction left unmatched. The germline CDR1 and CDR2 sequences are DFQATT and SNEGSKA (reference sequence). The CDR3 region has the DNA TGCAGTGCTAGTTTGGAGGGGGCATATGGCTACACCTTC. It encodes CSASLEGAYGYTF.

CDR3: CASSLVQALGAFF. CDR3 coding DNA: TGTGCCAGCAGTTTAGTCCAGGCTCTGGGGGCTTTCTTT. This sequence joins TRBV12-3 or TRBV12-4 and TRBJ1-1; no reliable D call. This CDR3 region has 13 residues. The V gene lost 1 base and the J gene lost 11 bases, with 14 bases spanning the gap.

This clonotype has more than one count but fewer than ten. The CDR3 nucleotides are TGTGCCACCAGTGAGCCGGGACAGGGGAACGAGCAGTACTTC. Translated: CATSEPGQGNEQYF. This chain joins TRBV24-1 and TRBJ2-7; 10 bases line up with TRBD1. V lost 4 bases, J lost 5 bases, and 4 bases stayed unmatched. The germline V gene has CDR1 KGHDR and CDR2 SFDVKD. The CDR3 spans 14 residues.

The chain carries TRBV29-1 and TRBJ2-3; D may be TRBD1 (6 bases). The germline V gene has CDR1 SQVTM and CDR2 ANQGSEA. V was cut by 2 bases and J by 5 bases, with 23 bases left in between. The CDR3 covers 17 residues. CDR3 residues: CSVEIGTGKIFVDTQYF. Here the CDR3 DNA reads TGCAGCGTTGAAATCGGAACAGGGAAGATTTTCGTAGATACGCAGTATTTT.

This clonotype has just a few counts. This chain connects TRBV5-1 to TRBJ2-1, with TRBD1 matching over 9 bases. The CDR3 runs to 16 residues. The J segment lost 9 bases and the V segment lost 0 bases, leaving 10 bases of the junction unmatched. Germline V gene sequence: CDR1 SGHRS, CDR2 YFSETQ. This chain's CDR3 is CASSLDPGQGFAEQFF. The DNA of the CDR3 is TGCGCCAGCAGCTTGGACCCGGGACAGGGTTTTGCTGAGCAGTTCTTC.

This clonotype showed up just a few times. CDR3 DNA sequence: TGTGCCAGCAGCCCCCGGGCCACGACAGATACGCAGTATTTT. Its translation: CASSPRATTDTQYF. The chain is built from TRBV9 and TRBJ2-3, with D uncertain. Germline CDR1 SGDLS, CDR2 YYNGEE. The CDR3 contains 14 residues. V shed 4 bases and J shed 3 bases, with 12 bases lying between them.

This clonotype was seen more than once but under ten times. The rearrangement uses TRBV10-3 and TRBJ2-5; 9 positions agree with TRBD2. The germline gives CDR1 ENHRY, CDR2 SYGVKD. Losses at the gene ends were 0 bases for V and 4 bases for J; bases not matched to a gene: 3. There are 15 residues in the CDR3. CDR3 in amino acids: CAISESSSGRETQYF. In nucleotides, the CDR3 is TGTGCCATCAGTGAGTCGAGTAGCGGGAGAGAGACCCAGTACTTC.

This clonotype was seen a handful of times. The V gene is TRBV6-2 or TRBV6-3, the J gene TRBJ2-7, with D possibly being TRBD1 (5 bases). V dropped 0 bases and J dropped 4 bases, with 7 bases sitting between them. The germline V gene has CDR1 MNHEY and CDR2 SVGEGT. CDR3 size: 13 residues. In DNA form, the CDR3 reads TGTGCCAGCAGTTACTCCAGGGTATACGAGCAGTACTTC. Its protein is CASSYSRVYEQYF.

The V call is TRBV28, the J call TRBJ2-5; 10 bases map to TRBD1. The CDR3 length is 15 residues. Per the germline V gene, CDR1 is MDHEN and CDR2 is SYDVKM. Trimming at V came to 6 bases and at J to 3 bases, leaving 7 bases not matched to a gene. The CDR3 DNA reads as TGTGCCAGCAGGCAGCAGGGGACAGGGGAAGAGACCCAGTACTTC. This translates into CASRQQGTGEETQYF.

The rearrangement joins TRBV20-1 to TRBJ2-3; 8 positions agree with TRBD2. V was clipped by 2 bases and J by 2 bases; unmatched bases: 6. Germline V lookup: CDR1 DFQATT, CDR2 SNEGSKA (reference sequence). CDR3 length: 15 residues. CDR3 amino acids: CSARSGLAPTDTQYF. CDR3 bases: TGCAGTGCTAGATCAGGACTAGCTCCCACAGATACGCAGTATTTT.

J is TRBJ2-4 and V is TRBV6-2 or TRBV6-3, with a tentative D call TRBD2 (7 bases). Looked up from germline, CDR1 is MNHEY and CDR2 is SVGEGT. This CDR3 contains 15 residues. Trimming took 8 bases from V and 0 from J, leaving 14 bases between them. DNA of the CDR3: TGTGCCAGCTGTGAGGGGGGGATAGCCAAAAACATTCAGTACTTC. This encodes CASCEGGIAKNIQYF.

The chain carries TRBV12-3 or TRBV12-4 and TRBJ2-3; D is unclear. The CDR3 is 12 residues long. V was shortened by 2 bases and J by 7 bases, with 7 bases between the two germline ends. Here the CDR3 reads CASSLLSYTQYF. CDR3 nucleotides: TGTGCCAGCAGTTTATTATCCTATACGCAGTATTTT.

The chain employs TRBV3-1 and TRBJ2-5, with TRBD1 matching over 9 bases. CDR1 and CDR2 (germline): LGHDT, YNNKEL (reference sequence). The CDR3 extends over 14 amino acids. J was trimmed by 6 bases and V by 4 bases; bases with no gene match: 6. The CDR3 DNA follows: TGTGCCAGCAGCCTTTGGACAGGGGTAAAGACCCAGTACTTC. This encodes CASSLWTGVKTQYF.

This clonotype has a handful of counts. The chain uses TRBV5-6 and TRBJ1-6; no firm D call. Germline values: CDR1 SGHDT, CDR2 YYEEEE. V lost 1 base, J lost 8 bases, and 10 bases lay in between. CDR3 length equals 14 residues. The CDR3 spells CASSLFTQDSPLHF. DNA of the CDR3: TGTGCCAGCAGCTTGTTTACTCAGGATTCACCCCTCCACTTT.

This clonotype was picked up a small number of times. The chain employs TRBV6-2 or TRBV6-3 and TRBJ2-2, with D unclear. The CDR3 extends over 16 amino acids. CDR1 and CDR2 from the germline V gene are MNHEY and SVGEGT. The V end was cut by 0 bases, the J end by 1 base, with 9 bases between. The CDR3 DNA follows: TGTGCCAGCAGTTACTCAATCGGTTTGAACACCGGGGAGCTGTTTTTT. Translated, it gives CASSYSIGLNTGELFF.

The chain is built from TRBV5-5 and TRBJ2-2; D may be TRBD1 or TRBD2 (5 bases each). The ends were cut back, 4 bases at V and 3 bases at J, with 13 bases in the middle. The CDR3 runs 15 residues. CDR1 and CDR2 (germline): SGHKS, YYEKEE (reference sequence). Here the CDR3 reads CASSVRDAYTGELFF. The CDR3 coding sequence is TGTGCCAGCAGCGTCCGGGACGCCTACACCGGGGAGCTGTTTTTT.

This clonotype was seen many times. The rearrangement links TRBV12-3 or TRBV12-4 to TRBJ2-1, with D hard to call. This CDR3 contains 17 residues. Trimming left V 4 bases short and J 0 bases short, with 16 bases between. CDR3: CASSSRIRKSSYNEQFF. CDR3 nucleotides: TGTGCCAGCAGTTCTCGCATCAGGAAAAGCTCCTACAATGAGCAGTTCTTC.

At least ten counts were recorded for this clonotype. The chain has TRBV6-4 and TRBJ2-3, with D perhaps assigned TRBD1 or TRBD2 (5 bases each). The V and J ends lost 6 bases and 0 bases respectively, with 31 bases between them. The CDR3 covers 21 residues. CDR1 is MRHNA, CDR2 SNTAGT, per germline. The CDR3 DNA reads as TGTGCCAGCAGGGACAAAGGACTCCGCCGGATCACACCTACTAGCACAGATACGCAGTATTTT. Protein product: CASRDKGLRRITPTSTDTQYF.

This clonotype was observed a few times. The rearrangement joins TRBV20-1 to TRBJ2-7, with D possibly called TRBD1 or TRBD2 (5 bases each). The CDR3 consists of 14 residues. Germline CDR1 is DFQATT and CDR2 is SNEGSKA (reference sequence). In DNA, the CDR3 is TGCAGCGGGACCCCTCCCATGGAGCCCTACGAGCAGTACTTC. Encoded protein: CSGTPPMEPYEQYF.

In this sample, this clonotype turned up many times. The rearrangement joins TRBV12-3 or TRBV12-4 to TRBJ2-4, with TRBD1 as a possible D gene (5 bases). The V gene lost 5 bases and the J gene lost 1 base, with 15 bases spanning the gap. This CDR3 is 16 amino acids long. The CDR3 sequence: CASSPRQIIAKNIQYF. Here the CDR3 DNA reads TGTGCCAGCAGTCCCAGACAGATTATCGCCAAAAACATTCAGTACTTC.

This sequence joins TRBV7-2 and TRBJ2-3; no clear D gene. The V end was cut by 1 base, the J end by 6 bases, with 14 bases between. The length of the CDR3 is 15 residues. CDR1 SGHTA and CDR2 FQGNSA come from the germline V gene. The CDR3 sequence: CASSLVPGSYDTQYF. For the CDR3, the DNA is TGTGCCAGCAGCTTAGTACCCGGGTCATACGATACGCAGTATTTT.

CDR3 in DNA: TGTGCCAGCACCGACGGGGGTCGGGTAGACTACGAGCAGTACTTC. This gives the protein CASTDGGRVDYEQYF. The V call is TRBV28, the J call TRBJ2-7; tentative D call: TRBD2 (6 bases). V lost 7 bases to trimming and J lost 3 bases, with 19 bases between them. The CDR3 loop spans 15 amino acids. Germline loops: CDR1 MDHEN, CDR2 SYDVKM.

This clonotype was detected many times. The chain joins TRBV20-1 to TRBJ2-4, with D unresolved. Germline values: CDR1 DFQATT, CDR2 SNEGSKA (reference sequence). Between the trimmed V and J ends, which lost 5 bases and 0 bases, there was a span of 14 bases. This CDR3 comprises 15 residues. The DNA for the CDR3 is TGCAGTGCTCGTTTACTCGCCATAGCCAAAAACATTCAGTACTTC. It yields the protein CSARLLAIAKNIQYF.

This chain connects TRBV13 to TRBJ2-1, with D possibly matching TRBD2 (6 bases). Trimming removed 5 bases from V and 8 bases from J, with 16 bases in between. CDR3 length equals 14 residues. Per the germline V gene, CDR1 is PRHDT and CDR2 is FYEKMQ (reference sequence). CDR3 protein: CASSDSGGGYEQFF. The CDR3 DNA reads as TGTGCCAGCAGCGATAGCGGTGGAGGGTATGAGCAGTTCTTC.

This clonotype was detected a few times. Written as DNA, the CDR3 is TGTGCCAGCGAAACCTCGGGCGGGCAGTTCTTC. Residues: CASETSGGQFF. The V and J genes are TRBV10-3 and TRBJ2-1; D remains unclear. The germline V gene encodes CDR1 ENHRY and CDR2 SYGVKD. The CDR3 has 11 residues. Trimming left V 10 bases short and J 12 bases short, with 16 bases between.

This clonotype appeared a few times. The chain employs TRBV12-3 or TRBV12-4 and TRBJ2-7, with TRBD2 identical over 7 bases. V lost 1 base, J lost 3 bases, and 3 bases stayed unmatched. The CDR3 totals 14 residues. CDR3 sequence (DNA): TGTGCCAGCAGTTTAGGGGGAGGGGACTACGAGCAGTACTTC. Translated, it gives CASSLGGGDYEQYF.

The J gene is TRBJ2-7, the V gene TRBV4-3; 7 nucleotides match TRBD2. Trimming took 0 bases from V and 2 from J; bases not matched to a gene: 7. The CDR3 runs 16 residues. CDR1 and CDR2 from the germline V gene are LGHNA and YSLEER. CDR3 region: CASSQDLGGTPYEQYF. In DNA form, the CDR3 reads TGCGCCAGCAGCCAAGATTTGGGAGGGACGCCCTACGAGCAGTACTTC.